This record concerns one T cell receptor (beta chain) sequence. This PCR relied on a set of 60 Vbeta primers and 13 Jbeta primers. The repertoire was sequenced with immunoSEQ multiplex PCR; TCRdb's copy has only in-frame clones and lacks some. The sample lists 160,000 or so clones; roughly 80% were seen once. Germline-derived CDR1 and CDR2 are SEHNR and FQNEAQ (reference sequence). This CDR3 is built from 16 residues. With V trimmed by 4 bases and J by 3 bases, 11 bases remained unmatched. This record belongs to a study of cytomegalovirus exposure and HLA in healthy donors. The V call is TRBV7-9, the J call TRBJ2-7; 8 bases match TRBD1. The origin of this receptor is a man aged 35 to 55 in good health and CMV-seronegative. The sequencing sample was made of PBMCs. As DNA, the CDR3 is TGTGCCAGCAGCTCCCTCAGACCAGGGGGCGACTACGAGCAGTACTTC. This codes for CASSSLRPGGDYEQYF.